A selection of T cell receptor beta chains follows, all from one sample in a study of blood T cell repertoires in COVID-19. The assay was immunoSEQ multiplex PCR, and TCRdb's table has in-frame clones only and misses some. The sample carries 150,000 or so clones, roughly 88% recorded once. Sequencing was carried out using PBMCs or T cells enriched from blood (not recorded which). The receptor source for this set is a man in his 70s who had been exposed to COVID-19. CDR3s include the opening cysteine and the closing phenylalanine or tryptophan. A D gene is named only where the DNA matches it firmly. Clone size is given for some rows only: seen once, a few or many times, or a class if the clone is expanded.

d_call,v_call,cdr3_length,clone_size,j_call,cdr3_nt,cdr3_aa
TRBD1,TRBV7-2,15,NA,TRBJ2-7,TGTGCCAGCAGCGCAGGACAGGGGAATGGGAACGAGCAGTACTTC,CASSAGQGNGNEQYF
NA,TRBV28,12,NA,TRBJ1-2,TGTGCCAGCTTAGTAACCCCTAATGGCTACACCTTC,CASLVTPNGYTF
NA,TRBV5-1,13,NA,TRBJ2-1,TGCGCCAGCAGCTTGGGAACCAGCAATGAGCAGTTCTTC,CASSLGTSNEQFF
NA,TRBV3-1/TRBV3-2,18,NA,TRBJ2-7,TGTGCCAGCAGCCAAGGCCCCGTCAGGTTTCTTAGCTCCTACGAGCAGTACTTC,CASSQGPVRFLSSYEQYF
TRBD1,TRBV5-8,14,NA,TRBJ1-4,TGTGCCAGCAGCTTTGACAGGGGACCAGAAAAACTGTTTTTT,CASSFDRGPEKLFF
TRBD2,TRBV7-2,16,NA,TRBJ2-5,TGTGCCAGCAGCTTCGGTAGCGGGGGGGGACCAGGGACCCAGTACTTC,CASSFGSGGGPGTQYF
TRBD2,TRBV3-1/TRBV3-2,17,NA,TRBJ2-1,TGTGCCAACAGCCAAGATCAGGCCCTAGCGGGAGACAATGAGCAGTTCTTC,CANSQDQALAGDNEQFF
TRBD1,TRBV4-2,14,NA,TRBJ1-1,TGTGCCAGCAGCCAAGCTAAGACAGGGTCGGTAGCTTTCTTT,CASSQAKTGSVAFF
TRBD1,TRBV10-3,16,NA,TRBJ2-3,TGTGCCATCAGTGAGCCGGACAGGACTAGCACAGATACGCAGTATTTT,CAISEPDRTSTDTQYF
NA,TRBV30,13,NA,TRBJ1-1,TGTGCCTGGAGTGCTCACGGAGGCACTGAAGCTTTCTTT,CAWSAHGGTEAFF
TRBD2,TRBV4-1,18,NA,TRBJ2-2,TGCGCCAGCAGCCAATCGGGCCTTCTAGCGGGGGGCACCGGGGAGCTGTTTTTT,CASSQSGLLAGGTGELFF
NA,TRBV16,14,NA,TRBJ1-1,TGTGCCAGCAGCCAAGCCAGGATGAACACTGAAGCTTTCTTT,CASSQARMNTEAFF
NA,TRBV29-1,12,few,TRBJ2-2,TGCAGCGTTCGGGAGAACACCGGGGAGCTGTTTTTT,CSVRENTGELFF
TRBD1,TRBV5-1,13,NA,TRBJ1-1,TGCGCCAGCAGTATGGACAGGGTAGGTGAAGCTTTCTTT,CASSMDRVGEAFF
TRBD1,TRBV7-2,16,NA,TRBJ1-5,TGTGCCAGCAGTCTCAATGACAGGGGTGCAAATCAGCCCCAGCATTTT,CASSLNDRGANQPQHF
TRBD2,TRBV4-2,20,NA,TRBJ2-1,TGTGCCAGCAGCCAAGCCAGTCTAGCGGGGGGCCTTAGCTCCTACAATGAGCAGTTCTTC,CASSQASLAGGLSSYNEQFF
NA,TRBV19,16,NA,TRBJ1-5,TGTGCCAGTAGTATAGGGGGGGGAACTAACAATCAGCCCCAGCATTTT,CASSIGGGTNNQPQHF
TRBD2,TRBV7-8,16,NA,TRBJ2-2,TGTGCCAGCAGCCCTACTAGCGGGGCAAACACCGGGGAGCTGTTTTTT,CASSPTSGANTGELFF